Sequencing of this TCR beta chain was carried out in a study of vaccination effects on CD4 cells after COVID-19. At the level of the study: The cohort was immunized with two doses of either the BNT162b2 or mRNA-1273 vaccine.

Produced via immunoSEQ multiplex PCR; TCRdb's table is partial and in-frame only. The sample includes fewer than 40,000 clones, approximately 68% seen only once; the top ten take under 30%. With regard to this clone: Its antigen is unknown.

Viral peptide pool expansion of antigen-specific CD4+ T cells preceded sequencing in the ViraFEST assay. Once cultured for around 11 days, the cells underwent separation to obtain CD4+ T cells. All vaccine recipients tested negative for nucleocapsid antibodies and had never contracted SARS-CoV-2 infection. A few million PBMC were seeded per well and grown in the presence of roughly 11 IU/ml IL-2 and around 11 ug/ml peptides. A half-volume exchange with IL-2 medium occurred on days 3 and 7. The V and J ends lost 5 bases and 14 bases, in that order; junction bases with no gene match: 9. CDR3 length: 13 residues.

The sequences come from CD4+ T cells from PBMCs cultured with HCoV-229E spike peptides, collected before COVID-19 vaccination. V usage is TRBV12-3 or TRBV12-4 and J usage is TRBJ1-2, with TRBD1 matching over 12 bases. This clonotype originated in a human donor who received a COVID-19 vaccine. The CDR3 loop is CASSPGTGGAGTF. CDR3 coding DNA: TGTGCCAGCAGTCCTGGGACAGGGGGCGCGGGGACCTTC.